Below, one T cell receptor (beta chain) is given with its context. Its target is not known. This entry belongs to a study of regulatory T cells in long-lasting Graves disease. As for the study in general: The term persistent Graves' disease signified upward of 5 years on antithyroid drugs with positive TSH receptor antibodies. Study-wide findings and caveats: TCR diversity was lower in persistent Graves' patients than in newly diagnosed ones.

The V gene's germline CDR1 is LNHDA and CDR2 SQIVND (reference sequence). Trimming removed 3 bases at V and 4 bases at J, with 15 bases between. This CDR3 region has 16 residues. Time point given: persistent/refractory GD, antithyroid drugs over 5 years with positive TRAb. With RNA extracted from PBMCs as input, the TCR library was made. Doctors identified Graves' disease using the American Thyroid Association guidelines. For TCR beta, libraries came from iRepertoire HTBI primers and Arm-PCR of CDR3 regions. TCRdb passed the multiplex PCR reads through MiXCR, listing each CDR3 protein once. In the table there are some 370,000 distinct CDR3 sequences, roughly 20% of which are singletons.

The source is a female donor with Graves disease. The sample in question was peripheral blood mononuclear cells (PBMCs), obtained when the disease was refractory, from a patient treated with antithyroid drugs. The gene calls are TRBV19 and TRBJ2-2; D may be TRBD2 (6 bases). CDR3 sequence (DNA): TGTGCCAGTAGTATTTGGGCTAGCGCCGGCACCGGGGAGCTGTTTTTT. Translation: CASSIWASAGTGELFF.